This TCR beta chain appears in the sequencing data of a study of a mutant IDH1 vaccine in newly diagnosed glioma (dated by TCRdb to about 2021). Turning to the overall study: Of the 32 patients who were treated, about 62% were male and approximately 38% were female, and the mean age was about 40 years. Prior to enrollment, patients had been given standard therapy consisting of radiotherapy alone, temozolomide alone, or radiochemotherapy with temozolomide, with the combination given to most patients. Peripheral blood was collected at six visits: V03 (baseline), V05, V07, V10, V12 and V13. For exploratory analyses, longitudinal TCRB deep sequencing was carried out in roughly 23 treated patients wherever samples were available.

The library was built by means of the immunoSEQ multiplex PCR assay. Rearranged TCR beta chain sequences were amplified with the hsTCRB Kit following the manufacturer's protocol. TCRB libraries were sequenced on an Illumina MiSeq. In the paper's pipeline: Demultiplexing, trimming and gene mapping were performed with the kit vendor's proprietary platform. In TCRdb, the immuneACCESS table is reduced to in-frame sequences with V and J assigned. These tables do not hold every clone; where another copy was compared, an unresolved V gene accounts for under half, and the others remain unexplained. V and J calls and clone size are given by that table; D and trimming were obtained from the DNA. In all, the sample holds about 51,000 clones, and approximately 80% of those were seen once. Jointly, the top ten make up over 1.5% of the sample. V loses 4 bases of germline sequence and J loses 3 bases, and the interval between the two ends is 10 bases. The germline V gene (reference sequence) yields GTSNPN for CDR1 and SVGIG for CDR2. The CDR3 runs 12 amino acids, cysteine and phenylalanine included. CDR3 DNA only is kept here, 36 bases in frame from base 1.

With respect to this clone: Its cognate antigen has yet to be identified. The record has no base qualities; no much larger clone is one base away.

What this sample's time point label stands for: baseline, week 1 (first vaccination visit). The treatment or condition label of this sample denotes: pre-vaccination baseline after standard-of-care therapy. Newly diagnosed WHO grade 3 or 4 IDH1-mutant astrocytomas showing loss of nuclear ATRX were present in the donors. The samples were drawn from NOA16, a multicentre, single-arm, open-label phase I trial in Germany that tested a mutant IDH1 peptide vaccine in humans for the first time. Visit V03 blood draws served as the baseline sample for immunogenicity testing. Genomic DNA for TCRB sequencing was extracted from EDTA blood using the DNeasy Blood and Tissue Kit. Study-level results and caveats: Immune responses induced by the vaccine were seen in around 93% of patients across multiple MHC alleles. No apparent relationship was observed between pseudoprogression and alterations in the top peripheral T cell clonotypes detected by TCRB sequencing. Selection of PBMC samples for TCRB deep sequencing was based on availability. The authors noted that analyses of patient blood samples could not be reproduced because of sample limitations.

The TCR was taken from a woman aged 40 to 50 with glioma. The sequences come from PBMCs, collected from a glioma patient treated with radiotherapy, temozolomide or both. This sequence uses TRBV30 and TRBJ2-7; the D region possibly corresponds to TRBD2 (7 bases align). At the DNA level, the sequence is TGTGCCTGGAAAGGGGGGGACTACGAGCAGTACTTC. This sequence encodes CAWKGGDYEQYF.